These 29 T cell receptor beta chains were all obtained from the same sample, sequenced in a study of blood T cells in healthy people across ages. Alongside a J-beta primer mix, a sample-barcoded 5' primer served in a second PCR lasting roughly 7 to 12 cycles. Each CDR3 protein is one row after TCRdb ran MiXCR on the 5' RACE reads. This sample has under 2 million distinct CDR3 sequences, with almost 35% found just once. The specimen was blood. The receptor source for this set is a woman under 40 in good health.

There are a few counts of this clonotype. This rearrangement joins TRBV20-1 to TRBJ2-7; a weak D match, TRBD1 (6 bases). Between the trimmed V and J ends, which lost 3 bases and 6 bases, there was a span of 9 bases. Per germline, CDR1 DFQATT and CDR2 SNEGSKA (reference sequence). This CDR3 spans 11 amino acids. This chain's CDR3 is CSARGTPEQYF. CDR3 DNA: TGCAGTGCTAGGGGGACACCCGAGCAGTACTTC.

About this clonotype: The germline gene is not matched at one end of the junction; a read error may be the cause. In DNA, the CDR3 is TGTGCCAGCAGCCCCCTCGCACCTGGCGACACCTTC. Protein sequence: CASSPLAPGDTF. The V gene is TRBV9, the J gene TRBJ1-2, with unresolved D. This CDR3 has 12 residues. Germline V gives CDR1 SGDLS, CDR2 YYNGEE. The whole variable domain, remainder taken from reference TRBV9 and TRBJ1-2, is DSGVTQTPKHLITATGQRVTLRCSPRSGDLSVYWYQQSLDQGLQFLIQYYNGEERAKGNILERFSAQQFPDLHSELNLSSLELGDSALYFCASSPLAPGDTFGSGTRLTVV.

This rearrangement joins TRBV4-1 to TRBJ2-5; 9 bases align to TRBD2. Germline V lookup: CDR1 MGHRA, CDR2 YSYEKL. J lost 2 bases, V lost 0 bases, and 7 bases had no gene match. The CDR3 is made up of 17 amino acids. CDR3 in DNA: TGCGCCAGCAGCCAAGATTTAGGGCTAGCGGGGCAAGAGACCCAGTACTTC. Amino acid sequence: CASSQDLGLAGQETQYF.

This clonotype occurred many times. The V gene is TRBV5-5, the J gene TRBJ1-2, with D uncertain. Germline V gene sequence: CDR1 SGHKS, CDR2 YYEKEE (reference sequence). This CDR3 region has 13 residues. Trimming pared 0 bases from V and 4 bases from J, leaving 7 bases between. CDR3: CASSLEGPYGYTF. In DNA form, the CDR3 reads TGTGCCAGCAGCTTGGAAGGACCCTATGGCTACACCTTC.

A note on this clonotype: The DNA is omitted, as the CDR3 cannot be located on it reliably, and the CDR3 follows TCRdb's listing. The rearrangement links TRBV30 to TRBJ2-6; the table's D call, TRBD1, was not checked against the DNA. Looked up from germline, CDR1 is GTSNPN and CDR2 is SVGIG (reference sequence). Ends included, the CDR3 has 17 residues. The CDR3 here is CAWATGAMSSGANVRTF.

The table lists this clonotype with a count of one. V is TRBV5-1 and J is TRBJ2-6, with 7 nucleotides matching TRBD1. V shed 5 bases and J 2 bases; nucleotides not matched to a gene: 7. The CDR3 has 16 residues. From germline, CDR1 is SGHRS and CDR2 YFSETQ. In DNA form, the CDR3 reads TGCGCCAGCAGTCCGGGACAGAAGGCTGGGGCCAACGTCCTGACTTTC. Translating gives CASSPGQKAGANVLTF.

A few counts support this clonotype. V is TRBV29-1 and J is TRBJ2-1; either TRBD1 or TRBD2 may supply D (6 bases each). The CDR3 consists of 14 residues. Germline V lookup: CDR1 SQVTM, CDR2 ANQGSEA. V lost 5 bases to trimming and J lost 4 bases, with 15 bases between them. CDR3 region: CSVFGGGFYNEQFF. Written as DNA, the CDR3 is TGCAGCGTTTTTGGAGGGGGGTTTTACAATGAGCAGTTCTTC.

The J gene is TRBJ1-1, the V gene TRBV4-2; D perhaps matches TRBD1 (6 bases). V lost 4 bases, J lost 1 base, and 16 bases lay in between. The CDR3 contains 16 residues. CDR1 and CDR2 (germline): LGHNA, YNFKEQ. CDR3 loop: CASSLAGAGRNTEAFF. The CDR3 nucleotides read TGTGCCAGCAGCCTCGCAGGGGCAGGTCGGAACACTGAAGCTTTCTTT.

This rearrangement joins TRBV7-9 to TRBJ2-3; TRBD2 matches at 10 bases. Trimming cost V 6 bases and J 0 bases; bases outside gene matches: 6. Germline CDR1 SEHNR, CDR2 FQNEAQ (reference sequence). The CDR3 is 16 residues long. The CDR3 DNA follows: TGTGCCAGCAGACGGACTAGCGGCCACAGCACAGATACGCAGTATTTT. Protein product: CASRRTSGHSTDTQYF.

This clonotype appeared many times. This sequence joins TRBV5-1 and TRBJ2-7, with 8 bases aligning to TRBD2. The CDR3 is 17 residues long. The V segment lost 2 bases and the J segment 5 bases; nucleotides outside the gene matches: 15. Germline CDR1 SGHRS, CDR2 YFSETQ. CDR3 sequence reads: CASSLAYLGGGIDEQYF. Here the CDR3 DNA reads TGCGCCAGCAGCTTAGCATACCTCGGCGGGGGGATCGACGAGCAGTACTTC. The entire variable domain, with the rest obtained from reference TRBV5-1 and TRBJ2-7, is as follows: KAGVTQTPRYLIKTRGQQVTLSCSPISGHRSVSWYQQTPGQGLQFLFEYFSETQRNKGNFPGRFSGRQFSNSRSEMNVSTLELGDSALYLCASSLAYLGGGIDEQYFGPGTRLTVT.

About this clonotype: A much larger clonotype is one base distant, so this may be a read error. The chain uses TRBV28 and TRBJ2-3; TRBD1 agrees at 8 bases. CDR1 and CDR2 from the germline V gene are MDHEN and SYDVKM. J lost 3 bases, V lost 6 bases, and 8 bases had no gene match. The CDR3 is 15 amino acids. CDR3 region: CASRSQGDATDTQYF. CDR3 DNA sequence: TGTGCCAGCAGATCACAGGGGGACGCTACAGATACGCAGTATTTT.

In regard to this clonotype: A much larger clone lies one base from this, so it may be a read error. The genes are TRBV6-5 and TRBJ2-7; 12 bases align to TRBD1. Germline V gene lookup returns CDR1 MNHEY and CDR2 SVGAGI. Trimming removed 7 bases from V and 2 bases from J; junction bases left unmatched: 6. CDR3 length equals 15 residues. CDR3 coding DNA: TGTGCCAGCAACTACCGGGACAGGGGGCCCTACGAGCAGTACTTC. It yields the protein CASNYRDRGPYEQYF.

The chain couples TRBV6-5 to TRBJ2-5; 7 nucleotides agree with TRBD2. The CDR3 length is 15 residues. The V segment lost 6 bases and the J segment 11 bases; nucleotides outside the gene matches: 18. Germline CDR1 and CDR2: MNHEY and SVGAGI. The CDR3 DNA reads TGTGCCAGCAGCCCCATGGGCGGGGGAGGGAATGAGCAGTACTTC. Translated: CASSPMGGGGNEQYF.

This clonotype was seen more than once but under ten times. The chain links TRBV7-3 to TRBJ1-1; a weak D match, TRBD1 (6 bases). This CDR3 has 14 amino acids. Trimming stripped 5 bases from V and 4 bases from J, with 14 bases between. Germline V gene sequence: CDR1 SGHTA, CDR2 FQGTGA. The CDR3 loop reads CASSPGHSSTEAFF. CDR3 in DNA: TGTGCCAGCAGCCCGGGACATTCGAGCACTGAAGCTTTCTTT. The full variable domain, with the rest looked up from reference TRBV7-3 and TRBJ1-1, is GAGVSQTPSNKVTEKGKYVELRCDPISGHTALYWYRQSLGQGPEFLIYFQGTGAADDSGLPNDRFFAVRPEGSVSTLKIQRTERGDSAVYLCASSPGHSSTEAFFGQGTRLTVV.

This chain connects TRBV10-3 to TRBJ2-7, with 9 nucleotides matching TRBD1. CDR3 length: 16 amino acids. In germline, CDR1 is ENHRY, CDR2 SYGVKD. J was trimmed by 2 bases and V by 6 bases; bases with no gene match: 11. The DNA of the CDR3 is TGTGCCATCAGCGGAACTCCGGGACAGGGAACCTACGAGCAGTACTTC. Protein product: CAISGTPGQGTYEQYF.

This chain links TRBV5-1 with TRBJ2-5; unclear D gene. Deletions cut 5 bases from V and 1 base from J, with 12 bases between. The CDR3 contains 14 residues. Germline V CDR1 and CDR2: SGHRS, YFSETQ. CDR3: CASRPTNGQETQYF. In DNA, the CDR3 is TGCGCCAGCAGGCCCACTAACGGCCAAGAGACCCAGTACTTC.

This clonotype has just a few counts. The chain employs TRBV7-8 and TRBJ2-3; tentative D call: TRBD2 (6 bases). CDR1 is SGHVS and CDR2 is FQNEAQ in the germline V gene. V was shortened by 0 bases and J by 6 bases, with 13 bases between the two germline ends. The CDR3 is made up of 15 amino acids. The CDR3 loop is CASSLARLEFDTQYF. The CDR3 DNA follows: TGTGCCAGCAGCTTAGCGCGACTAGAGTTTGATACGCAGTATTTT. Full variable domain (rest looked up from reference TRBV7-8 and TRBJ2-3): GAGVSQSPRYKVAKRGQDVALRCDPISGHVSLFWYQQALGQGPEFLTYFQNEAQLDKSGLPSDRFFAERPEGSVSTLKIQRTQQEDSAVYLCASSLARLEFDTQYFGPGTRLTVL.

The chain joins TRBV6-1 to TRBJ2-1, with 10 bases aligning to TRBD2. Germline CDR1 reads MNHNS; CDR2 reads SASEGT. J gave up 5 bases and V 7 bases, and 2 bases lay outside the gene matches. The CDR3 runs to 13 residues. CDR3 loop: CASITSGNNEQFF. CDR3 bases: TGTGCCAGCATAACTAGCGGGAACAATGAGCAGTTCTTC.

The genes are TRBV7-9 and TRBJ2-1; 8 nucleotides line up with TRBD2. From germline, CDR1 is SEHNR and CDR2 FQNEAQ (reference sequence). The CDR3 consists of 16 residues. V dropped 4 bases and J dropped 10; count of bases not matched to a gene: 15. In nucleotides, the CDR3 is TGTGCCAGCAGCTCAACCTCAGGGACTAGACCATGGGAGCAGTTCTTC. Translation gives CASSSTSGTRPWEQFF. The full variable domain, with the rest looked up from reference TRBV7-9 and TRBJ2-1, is DTGVSQNPRHKITKRGQNVTFRCDPISEHNRLYWYRQTLGQGPEFLTYFQNEAQLEKSRLLSDRFSAERPKGSFSTLEIQRTEQGDSAMYLCASSSTSGTRPWEQFFGPGTRLTVL.

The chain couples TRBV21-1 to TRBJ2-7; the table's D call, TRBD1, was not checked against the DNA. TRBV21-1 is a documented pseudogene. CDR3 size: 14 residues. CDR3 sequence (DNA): TGTGCCAGCAGCTACGGACTCCCCGGGTACGAGCAGTACTTC. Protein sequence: CASSYGLPGYEQYF.

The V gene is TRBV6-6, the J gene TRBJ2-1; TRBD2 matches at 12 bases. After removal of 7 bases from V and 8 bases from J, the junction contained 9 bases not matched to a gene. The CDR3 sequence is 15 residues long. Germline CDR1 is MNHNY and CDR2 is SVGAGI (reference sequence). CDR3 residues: CASMGGRLAGDEQFF. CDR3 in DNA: TGTGCCAGCATGGGAGGAAGACTAGCGGGAGATGAGCAGTTCTTC.

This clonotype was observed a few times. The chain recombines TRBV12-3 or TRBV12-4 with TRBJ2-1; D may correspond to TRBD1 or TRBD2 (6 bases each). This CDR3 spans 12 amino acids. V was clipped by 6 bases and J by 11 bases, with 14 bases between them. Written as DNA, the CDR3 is TGTGCCAGCAGCAGTAAGGGGGGCCAGCAGTTCTTC. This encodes CASSSKGGQQFF.

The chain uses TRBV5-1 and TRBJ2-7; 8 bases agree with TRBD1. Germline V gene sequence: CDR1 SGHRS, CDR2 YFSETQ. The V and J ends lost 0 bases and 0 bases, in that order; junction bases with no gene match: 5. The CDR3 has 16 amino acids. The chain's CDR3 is CASSLEPGGFSYEQYF. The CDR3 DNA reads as TGCGCCAGCAGCTTGGAGCCAGGGGGCTTCTCCTACGAGCAGTACTTC.

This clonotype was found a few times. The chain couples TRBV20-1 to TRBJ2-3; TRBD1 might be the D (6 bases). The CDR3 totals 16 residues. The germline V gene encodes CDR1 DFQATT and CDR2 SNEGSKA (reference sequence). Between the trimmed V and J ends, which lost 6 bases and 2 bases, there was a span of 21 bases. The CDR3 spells CSAQPSRGHSTDTQYF. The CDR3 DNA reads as TGCAGTGCCCAACCCTCCAGGGGACATTCCACAGATACGCAGTATTTT.

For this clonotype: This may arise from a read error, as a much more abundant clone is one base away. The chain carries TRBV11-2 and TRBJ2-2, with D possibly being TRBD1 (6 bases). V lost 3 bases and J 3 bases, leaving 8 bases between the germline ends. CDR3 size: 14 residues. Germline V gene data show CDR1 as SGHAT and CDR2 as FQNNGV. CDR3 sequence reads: CASSLYRDTGELFF. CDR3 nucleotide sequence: TGTGCCAGCAGCTTGTACAGGGACACCGGGGAGCTGTTTTTT. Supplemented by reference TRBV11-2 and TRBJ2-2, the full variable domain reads EAGVAQSPRYKIIEKRQSVAFWCNPISGHATLYWYQQILGQGPKLLIQFQNNGVVDDSQLPKDRFSAERLKGVDSTLKIQPAKLEDSAVYLCASSLYRDTGELFFGEGSRLTVL.

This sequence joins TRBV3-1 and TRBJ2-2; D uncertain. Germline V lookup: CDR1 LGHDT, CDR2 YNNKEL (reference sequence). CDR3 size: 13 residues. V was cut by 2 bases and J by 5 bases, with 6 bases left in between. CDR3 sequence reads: CASSQSRTGELFF. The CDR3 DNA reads TGTGCCAGCAGCCAAAGTCGGACCGGGGAGCTGTTTTTT. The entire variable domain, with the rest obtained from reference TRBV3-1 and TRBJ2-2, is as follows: DTAVSQTPKYLVTQMGNDKSIKCEQNLGHDTMYWYKQDSKKFLKIMFSYNNKELIINETVPNRFSPKSPDKAHLNLHINSLELGDSAVYFCASSQSRTGELFFGEGSRLTVL.

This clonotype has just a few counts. CDR3: CASSEWGEQYF. Written as DNA, the CDR3 is TGTGCCAGCAGTGAGTGGGGAGAGCAGTACTTC. The V call is TRBV2, the J call TRBJ2-7; no definite D call. Germline V gene data show CDR1 as SNHLY and CDR2 as FYNNEI. The CDR3 totals 11 residues. V was cut by 3 bases and J by 7 bases, with 7 bases left in between.

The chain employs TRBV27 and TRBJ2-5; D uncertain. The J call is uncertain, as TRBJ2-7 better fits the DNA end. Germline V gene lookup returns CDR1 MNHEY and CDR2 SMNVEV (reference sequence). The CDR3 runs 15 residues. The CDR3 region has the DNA TGTGCCAGCAGCCCCGTTGCGAGGCGCGCGGACGAGCAGTACTTC. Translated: CASSPVARRADEQYF.

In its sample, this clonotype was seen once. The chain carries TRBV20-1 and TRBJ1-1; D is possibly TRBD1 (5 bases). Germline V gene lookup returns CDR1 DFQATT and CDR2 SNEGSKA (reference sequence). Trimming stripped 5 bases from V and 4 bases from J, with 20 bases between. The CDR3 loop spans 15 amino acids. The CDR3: CSARPLGTSGTEAFF. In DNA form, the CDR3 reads TGCAGTGCTCGGCCCTTGGGGACTAGTGGCACTGAAGCTTTCTTT.